This record looks at one T cell receptor (beta chain) sequence and its context. Its antigen is not identified. These data are taken from a study of CD8 T cells in ankylosing spondylitis. Findings and limits, study-wide: In ankylosing spondylitis blood, a motif of seven or eight highly homologous TCR beta variants appeared characteristic. The authors reported significant enrichment of disease-linked clones in matched ankylosing spondylitis synovial fluid.

Quantitative 5'-RACE was performed with molecular barcodes, and it yielded the TCR beta libraries. TCRdb re-called the 5' RACE reads through MiXCR, storing one row per CDR3 protein. The table has roughly 700,000 distinct CDR3 sequences, under 20% seen once. The CDR3 covers 13 residues. V gave up 5 bases and J gave up 4 bases, with 9 bases separating them. The sequenced sample was blood, either unsorted or a sorted T cell fraction (not recorded which). This sequence was found in a male donor with ankylosing spondylitis. The genes are TRBV12-3 or TRBV12-4 and TRBJ1-3; D remains ambiguous. The CDR3 is CASSGRKGNTIYF. The CDR3 bases are TGTGCCAGCAGTGGGAGGAAGGGAAACACCATATATTTT.